Listed below are T cell receptor beta chains from one sample, sequenced in a study of T cell changes during pregnancy in multiple sclerosis. Assay used: immunoSEQ multiplex PCR; TCRdb lists only in-frame clones, some missing. The table has fewer than 55,000 clones, 85% to 90% seen once. This sample comprised peripheral blood, obtained after pregnancy. All receptors derive from a female donor in good health, enrolled as a control in a pregnancy study. The CDR3 runs from the conserved cysteine through the conserved F or W. The order of the fields is J gene, CDR3 length, D gene, V gene, clone size, CDR3 protein, CDR3 DNA. The D gene is left open where the match is weak. Some rows mark clone size as missing; the rest say once, few, many or name a class of expanded clone.

>TRBJ1-2|14|TRBD1|TRBV28|-
CASTSPGTAYGYTF
TGTGCCAGCACCTCCCCCGGGACAGCCTATGGCTACACCTTC
>TRBJ1-2|16|TRBD1|TRBV23-1|-
CASSLGTGALNYGYTF
TGCGCCAGCAGTCTAGGCACAGGGGCCCTTAACTATGGCTACACCTTC
>TRBJ2-5|15|-|TRBV6-6|-
CASSYPTSFQETQYF
TGTGCCAGCAGTTACCCTACTAGTTTTCAAGAGACCCAGTACTTC
>TRBJ1-5|15|TRBD1|TRBV7-9|-
CASSPAQGASQPQHF
TGTGCCAGCAGCCCGGCACAGGGGGCCAGTCAGCCCCAGCATTTT
>TRBJ2-3|16|-|TRBV28|-
CASSFLFQRGTDTQYF
TGTGCCAGCAGTTTTTTATTCCAGCGGGGCACAGATACGCAGTATTTT
>TRBJ2-3|16|TRBD2|TRBV6-5|-
CASSSRLAGDRDTQYF
TGTGCCAGCAGTTCCCGACTAGCGGGGGACAGGGATACGCAGTATTTT
>TRBJ2-5|14|-|TRBV30|-
CAWGSGQPQETQYF
TGTGCCTGGGGTTCAGGACAGCCCCAAGAGACCCAGTACTTC
>TRBJ1-2|16|-|TRBV27|-
CASSSNRAEANYGYTF
TGTGCCAGCAGTTCAAACAGGGCGGAAGCTAACTATGGCTACACCTTC
>TRBJ2-1|14|TRBD1|TRBV27|-
CASSYHRGVNEQFF
TGTGCCAGCAGTTATCACAGGGGGGTAAATGAGCAGTTCTTC
>TRBJ1-1|15|-|TRBV19|-
CASSIAPAGETEAFF
TGTGCCAGTAGTATAGCCCCGGCAGGGGAGACTGAAGCTTTCTTT
>TRBJ1-5|13|-|TRBV6-1|-
CASLRELNQPQHF
TGTGCCAGCCTCCGGGAGTTAAATCAGCCCCAGCATTTT
>TRBJ2-2|16|TRBD2|TRBV5-8|-
CASSQTGLAGAGELFF
TGTGCCAGCAGCCAGACGGGACTAGCGGGAGCCGGGGAGCTGTTTTTT
>TRBJ1-4|14|-|TRBV28|few
CASSSPGSTEKLFF
TGTGCCAGCAGTTCCCCAGGGTCTACTGAAAAACTGTTTTTT
>TRBJ1-6|15|-|TRBV9|-
CASSVAAGNNSPLHF
TGTGCCAGCAGCGTAGCGGCAGGGAATAATTCACCCCTCCACTTT
>TRBJ1-2|15|TRBD1|TRBV29-1|-
CSGSGTGGNNYGYTF
TGCAGCGGATCCGGGACAGGGGGCAATAACTATGGCTACACCTTC
>TRBJ2-2|12|-|TRBV12-5|-
CASKGWTGELFF
TGTGCTAGTAAGGGGTGGACCGGGGAGCTGTTTTTT
>TRBJ1-2|14|TRBD1|TRBV29-1|-
CSVGPGQGIYGYTF
TGCAGCGTCGGACCGGGACAGGGAATCTATGGCTACACCTTC
>TRBJ1-2|16|TRBD1|TRBV6-5|-
CASSFRTGDPFYGYTF
TGTGCCAGCAGTTTTCGAACAGGGGACCCCTTCTATGGCTACACCTTC
>TRBJ2-3|16|-|TRBV7-3|-
CASSSFQGASTDTQYF
TGTGCCAGCAGCTCATTCCAGGGTGCTAGCACAGATACGCAGTATTTT
>TRBJ2-7|15|TRBD2|TRBV4-2|-
CASSQELADSYEQYF
TGTGCCAGCAGCCAAGAACTAGCGGACTCCTACGAGCAGTACTTC
>TRBJ2-1|18|TRBD2|TRBV4-1|-
CASSQDQPGLAGSNEQFF
TGCGCCAGCAGCCAAGACCAACCGGGACTAGCGGGATCCAATGAGCAGTTCTTC
>TRBJ1-1|13|TRBD1|TRBV6-5|-
CASSSTGDTEAFF
TGTGCCAGCAGTTCCACAGGGGACACTGAAGCTTTCTTT
>TRBJ2-7|14|TRBD2|TRBV5-1|-
CASSLGAGGYEQYF
TGCGCCAGCAGCTTGGGAGCGGGAGGCTACGAGCAGTACTTC
>TRBJ1-1|8|-|TRBV6-4|few
CASLKAFF
TGTGCCAGCCTAAAGGCTTTCTTT
>TRBJ2-1|13|-|TRBV27|-
CASTFGAYNEQFF
TGTGCCAGCACCTTCGGAGCCTACAATGAGCAGTTCTTC
>TRBJ2-5|15|TRBD2|TRBV27|-
CASSSLSGSRETQYF
TGTGCCAGCAGTTCCCTTAGCGGGAGCAGGGAGACCCAGTACTTC
>TRBJ2-1|16|-|TRBV12-5|-
CASADSGKIGYNEQFF
TGTGCTAGTGCTGACTCAGGGAAAATAGGCTACAATGAGCAGTTCTTC
>TRBJ1-5|18|TRBD1|TRBV5-1|few
CASSLPPTEDRGDQPQHF
TGCGCCAGCAGCTTGCCCCCAACCGAGGACAGGGGGGATCAGCCCCAGCATTTT
>TRBJ1-5|18|-|TRBV19|-
CASSIGLTGGYSNQPQHF
TGTGCCAGTAGTATAGGTCTTACGGGGGGCTATAGCAATCAGCCCCAGCATTTT
>TRBJ2-6|17|TRBD1|TRBV10-3|-
CAISTTTGLGGANVLTF
TGTGCCATCAGTACAACGACAGGGCTCGGCGGGGCCAACGTCCTGACTTTC
>TRBJ2-1|11|TRBD1|TRBV7-9|-
CASSRGTGTFF
TGTGCCAGCAGCCGAGGGACAGGGACGTTCTTC
>TRBJ1-1|13|-|TRBV29-1|-
CGGTPGGGTEAFF
TGCGGAGGGACCCCCGGGGGAGGCACTGAAGCTTTCTTT